This T cell receptor beta chain was identified during a study of T cell clonotyping in hematopoietic cell transplantation. Points on this clone: Its antigen is unidentified.

Regarding the study as a whole: Higher Inverse Simpson Index values in graft donor and pretransplant recipient predicted broader posttransplant TCR diversity.

This CDR3 has 17 residues. V was clipped by 5 bases and J by 5 bases; unmatched bases: 15. Germline V gene data show CDR1 as KGHSH and CDR2 as LQKENI. Measured with immunoSEQ multiplex PCR; TCRdb has only the in-frame clones, and not every one. In the table there are about 3,100 clones, about nine tenths of which are singletons. This sample comprised PBMCs, obtained at the time of graft-versus-host disease after allogeneic stem cell transplant. The chain has TRBV18 and TRBJ2-7; 10 positions match TRBD1. This clonotype was sampled from a male patient aged 60 to 75 who had an allogeneic stem cell transplant from a related donor, so the T cells may come from the graft donor. Some clones in this sample may be carry-over from other donors' samples. The CDR3 DNA is TGTGCCAGCTCATCCCTAATCTCCCGGGACAGGGGCCACGAGCAGTACTTC. Residues: CASSSLISRDRGHEQYF.